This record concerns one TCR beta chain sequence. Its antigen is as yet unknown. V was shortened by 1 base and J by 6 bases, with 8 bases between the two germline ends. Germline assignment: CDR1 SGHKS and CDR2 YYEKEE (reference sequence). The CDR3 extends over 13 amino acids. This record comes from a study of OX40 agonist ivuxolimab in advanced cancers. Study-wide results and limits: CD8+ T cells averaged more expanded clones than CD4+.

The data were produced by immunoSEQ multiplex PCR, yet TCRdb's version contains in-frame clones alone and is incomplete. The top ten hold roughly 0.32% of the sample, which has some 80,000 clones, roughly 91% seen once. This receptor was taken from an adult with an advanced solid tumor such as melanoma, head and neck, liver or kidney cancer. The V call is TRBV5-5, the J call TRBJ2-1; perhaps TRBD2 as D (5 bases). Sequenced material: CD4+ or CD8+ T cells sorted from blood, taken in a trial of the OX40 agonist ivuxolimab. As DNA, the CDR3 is TGTGCCAGCAGCTTGTTGGCGGGCAATGAGCAGTTCTTC. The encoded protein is CASSLLAGNEQFF.